This T cell receptor beta chain comes out of a study of OX40 agonist ivuxolimab in advanced cancers. The overall study: There were three patients with partial responses, one having hepatocellular carcinoma and two cutaneous melanoma.

Overall study results and limits: Expanded clones tended on average to be more numerous among CD8+ T cells than CD4+. Still undetermined is the antigen specificity of the expanded peripheral T cells.

In the case of this clone: Its specificity is not known.

CDR1 and CDR2 from the germline V gene are MDHEN and SYDVKM. CDR3 length: 14 residues. V lost 2 bases and J lost 6, with 13 bases in between. Drawing of blood for sampling happened at baseline, at cycle 4 day 1, and at cycle 7 day 1. Some clones are missing from TCRdb's copy, which holds only in-frame ones; the method was immunoSEQ multiplex PCR. Among some 15,000 clones listed, 86% were seen once. This specimen consisted of CD4+ or CD8+ T cells sorted from blood, obtained in a trial of the OX40 agonist ivuxolimab. This clonotype was obtained from an adult with an advanced solid tumor such as melanoma, head and neck, liver or kidney cancer. The chain combines TRBV28 with TRBJ1-1, with D unclear. The CDR3 region is CASSLPAFGSEAFF. CDR3 nucleotide sequence: TGTGCCAGCAGTTTACCAGCTTTCGGCTCTGAAGCTTTCTTT.